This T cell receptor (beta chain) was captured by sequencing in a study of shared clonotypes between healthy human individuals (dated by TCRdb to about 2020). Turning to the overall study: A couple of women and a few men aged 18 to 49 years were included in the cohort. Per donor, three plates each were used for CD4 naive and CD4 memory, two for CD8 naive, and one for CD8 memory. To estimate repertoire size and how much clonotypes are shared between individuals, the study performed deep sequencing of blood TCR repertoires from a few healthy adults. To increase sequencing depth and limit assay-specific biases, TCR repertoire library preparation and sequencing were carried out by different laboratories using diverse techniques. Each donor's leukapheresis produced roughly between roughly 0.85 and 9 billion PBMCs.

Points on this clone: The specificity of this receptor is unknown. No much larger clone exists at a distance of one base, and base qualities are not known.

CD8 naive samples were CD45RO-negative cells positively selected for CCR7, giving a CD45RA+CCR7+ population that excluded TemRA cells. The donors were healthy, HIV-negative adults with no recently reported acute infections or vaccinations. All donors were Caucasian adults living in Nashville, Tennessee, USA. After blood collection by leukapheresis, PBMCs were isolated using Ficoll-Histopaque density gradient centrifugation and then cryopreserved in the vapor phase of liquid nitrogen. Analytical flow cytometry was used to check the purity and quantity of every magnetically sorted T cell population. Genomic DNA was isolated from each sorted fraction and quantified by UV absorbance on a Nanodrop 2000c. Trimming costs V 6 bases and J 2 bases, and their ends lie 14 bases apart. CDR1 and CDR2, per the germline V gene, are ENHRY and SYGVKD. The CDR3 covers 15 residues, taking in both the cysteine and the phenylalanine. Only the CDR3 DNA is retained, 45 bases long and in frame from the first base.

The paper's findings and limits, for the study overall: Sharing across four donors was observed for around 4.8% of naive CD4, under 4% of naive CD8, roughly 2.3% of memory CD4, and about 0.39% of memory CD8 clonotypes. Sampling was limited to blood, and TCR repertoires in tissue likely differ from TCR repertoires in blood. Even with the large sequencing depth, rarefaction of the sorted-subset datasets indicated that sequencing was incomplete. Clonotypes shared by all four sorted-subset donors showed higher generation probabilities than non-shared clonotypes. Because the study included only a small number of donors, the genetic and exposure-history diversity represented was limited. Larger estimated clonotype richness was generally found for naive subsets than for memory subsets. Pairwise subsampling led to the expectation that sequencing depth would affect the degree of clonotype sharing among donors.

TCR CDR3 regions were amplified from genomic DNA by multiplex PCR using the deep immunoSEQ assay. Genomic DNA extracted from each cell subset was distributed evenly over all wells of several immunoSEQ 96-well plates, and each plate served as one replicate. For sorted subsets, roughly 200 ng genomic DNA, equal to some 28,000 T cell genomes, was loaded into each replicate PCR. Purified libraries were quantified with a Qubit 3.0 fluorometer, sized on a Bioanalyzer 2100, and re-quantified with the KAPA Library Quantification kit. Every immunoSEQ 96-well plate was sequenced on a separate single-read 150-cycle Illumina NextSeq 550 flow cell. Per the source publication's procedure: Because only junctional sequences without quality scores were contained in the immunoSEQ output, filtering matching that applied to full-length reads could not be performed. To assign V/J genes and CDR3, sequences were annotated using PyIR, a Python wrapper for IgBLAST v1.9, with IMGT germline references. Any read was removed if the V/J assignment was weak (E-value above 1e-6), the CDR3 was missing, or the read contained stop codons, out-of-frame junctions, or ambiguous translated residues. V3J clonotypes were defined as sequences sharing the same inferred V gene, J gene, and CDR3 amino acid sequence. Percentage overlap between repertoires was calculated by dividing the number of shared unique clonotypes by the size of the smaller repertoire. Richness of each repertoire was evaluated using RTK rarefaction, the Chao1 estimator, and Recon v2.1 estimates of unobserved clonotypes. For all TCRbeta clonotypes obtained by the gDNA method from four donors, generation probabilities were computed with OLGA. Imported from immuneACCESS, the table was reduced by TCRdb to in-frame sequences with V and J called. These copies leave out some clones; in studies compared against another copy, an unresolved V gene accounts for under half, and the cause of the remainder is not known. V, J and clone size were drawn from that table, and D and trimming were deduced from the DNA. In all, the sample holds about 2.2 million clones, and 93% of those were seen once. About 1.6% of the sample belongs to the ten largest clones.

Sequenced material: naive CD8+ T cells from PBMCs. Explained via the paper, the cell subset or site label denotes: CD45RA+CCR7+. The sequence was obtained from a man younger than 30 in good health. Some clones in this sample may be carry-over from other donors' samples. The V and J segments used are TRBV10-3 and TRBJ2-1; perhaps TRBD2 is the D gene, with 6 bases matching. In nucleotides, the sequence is TGTGCCATCAGCTTTGCCGCGGGAACCTACAATGAGCAGTTCTTC. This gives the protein CAISFAAGTYNEQFF.